The clone carrying this TCR beta chain was counted only a few times. The sample belongs to a study of blood T cell repertoires in COVID-19. Turning to the study itself: Samples of COVID-19 (acute and convalescent) were obtained from the United States, Italy and Spain. PBMCs, B-cell-depleted T cells, or T cells were the source of the cDNA or gDNA that made up the material.

V was trimmed by 2 bases and J by 4 bases, leaving 16 bases between them. The CDR3 sequence is 16 residues long. Per germline, CDR1 SGHRS and CDR2 YFSETQ. Authors' analysis steps: Nucleated cell counts were estimated from reference gene primer amplification. The data were produced by immunoSEQ multiplex PCR, yet TCRdb's version contains in-frame clones alone and is incomplete. For V, J and clone size, that table is used; D and trimming come from the DNA. The sample shows hundreds of thousands of clones, about four fifths of them seen only once. The TCR originated in a woman aged 80 or over with acute or convalescent COVID-19. The sequenced material came from peripheral blood. The chain carries TRBV5-1 and TRBJ1-3; perhaps TRBD1 as D (6 bases). As DNA, the CDR3 is TGCGCCAGCAGCTTCGATTGGACAGACCAAGGAAACACCATATATTTT. Its translation is CASSFDWTDQGNTIYF.